This TCR beta chain was documented in a study of T cell responses to AZD1222 COVID-19 vaccine. A word on this clone: Its antigen remains unknown.

Points from the study as a whole: As reported, nearly half of all spike-specific TCRs target variant regions that are unmutated. Repertoire sampling was restricted to post-peak T cell response timepoints. With two AZD1222 doses given, Spike-specific TCR breadth and depth both rose. White British ancestry dominated among donors, who included more females, and clonal diversity was possibly underestimated.

Here immunoSEQ multiplex PCR was the method, and the copy in TCRdb shows in-frame clones only, minus some. Of roughly 120,000 clones listed, 86% are singletons. The V end lost 1 base, the J end lost 8 bases, and 17 bases lay between the germline ends. Looked up from germline, CDR1 is SGHTA and CDR2 is FQGNSA. The length of the CDR3 is 15 residues. The chain has TRBV7-2 and TRBJ1-2; D uncertain. The input for sequencing was peripheral blood, taken on day 0 of AZD1222 vaccination. The TCR comes from an adult in good health. CDR3 loop: CASSLGPGPGEGYTF. CDR3 bases: TGTGCCAGCAGCTTAGGGCCCGGGCCGGGTGAAGGCTACACCTTC.